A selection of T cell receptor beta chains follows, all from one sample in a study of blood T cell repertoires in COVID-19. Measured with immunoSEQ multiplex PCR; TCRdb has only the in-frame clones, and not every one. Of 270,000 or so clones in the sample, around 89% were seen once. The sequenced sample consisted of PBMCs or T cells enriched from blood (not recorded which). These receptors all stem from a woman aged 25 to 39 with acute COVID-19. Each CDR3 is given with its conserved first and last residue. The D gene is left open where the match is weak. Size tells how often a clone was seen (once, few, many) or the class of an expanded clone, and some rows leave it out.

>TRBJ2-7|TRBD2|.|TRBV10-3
CAISVLTTSGVSYEQYF
TGTGCCATCAGTGTCCTAACGACTAGCGGGGTCTCCTACGAGCAGTACTTC
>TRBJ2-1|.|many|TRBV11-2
CASSLDWTANNEQFF
TGTGCCAGCAGCTTAGACTGGACAGCGAACAATGAGCAGTTCTTC
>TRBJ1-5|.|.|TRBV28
CASSIENWAGNGNQPQHF
TGTGCCAGCTCAATTGAAAATTGGGCGGGCAACGGCAATCAGCCCCAGCATTTT
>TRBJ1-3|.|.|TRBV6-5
CASSYGDRSSGNTIYF
TGTGCCAGCAGTTACGGTGACAGATCCTCTGGAAACACCATATATTTT
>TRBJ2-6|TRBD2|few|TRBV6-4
CASSESSGVSGANVLTF
TGTGCCAGCAGTGAGTCTAGCGGAGTCTCTGGGGCCAACGTCCTGACTTTC
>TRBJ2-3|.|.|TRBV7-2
CASSSSYTDTQYF
TGTGCCAGCAGCTCGAGCTACACAGATACGCAGTATTTT
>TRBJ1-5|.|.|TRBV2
CASSETGRANQPQHF
TGTGCCAGCAGTGAAACTGGGAGGGCCAATCAGCCCCAGCATTTT
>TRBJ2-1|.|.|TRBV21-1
CASSQRREVWHEQFF
TGTGCCAGCAGCCAACGGCGGGAGGTCTGGCATGAGCAGTTCTTC
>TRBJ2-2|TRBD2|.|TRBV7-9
CASSLRGGGRNTGELFF
TGTGCCAGCAGCTTACGAGGCGGCGGGAGGAACACCGGGGAGCTGTTTTTT
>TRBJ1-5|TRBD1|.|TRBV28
CASSPYQGQGWGQPQHF
TGTGCCAGCAGTCCGTATCAGGGACAGGGGTGGGGTCAGCCCCAGCATTTT
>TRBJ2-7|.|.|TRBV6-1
CASSEARSYEQYF
TGTGCCAGCAGTGAAGCGAGGTCCTACGAGCAGTACTTC
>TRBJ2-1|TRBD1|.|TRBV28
CASSGQGASPYNEQFF
TGTGCCAGCAGCGGACAGGGGGCTAGCCCCTACAATGAGCAGTTCTTC
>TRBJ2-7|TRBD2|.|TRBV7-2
CASSPPAGPSYEQYF
TGTGCCAGCAGCCCCCCAGCGGGACCATCCTACGAGCAGTACTTC
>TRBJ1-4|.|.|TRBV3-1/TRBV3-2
CASSQDQGKLFF
TGTGCCAGCAGCCAAGATCAGGGTAAACTGTTTTTT
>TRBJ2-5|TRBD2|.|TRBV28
CASSLRTSGRAYHF
TGTGCCAGCAGTTTACGGACTAGCGGGAGGGCCTATCACTTC
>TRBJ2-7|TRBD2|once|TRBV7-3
CASSSGLGCYEQYF
TGTGCCAGCAGCTCAGGACTAGGGTGCTACGAGCAGTACTTC
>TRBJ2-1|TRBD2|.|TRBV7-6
CASSGPGTSGRGFYNEQFF
TGTGCCAGCAGCGGGCCCGGGACTAGCGGGAGGGGCTTCTACAATGAGCAGTTCTTC
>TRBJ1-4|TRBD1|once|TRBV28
CASSLGQGNEKLFF
TGTGCCAGCAGTCTCGGACAGGGGAATGAAAAACTGTTTTTT
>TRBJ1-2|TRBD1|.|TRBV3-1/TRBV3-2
CASSLTGYKDGYTF
TGTGCCAGCAGCTTGACAGGGTATAAGGATGGCTACACCTTC
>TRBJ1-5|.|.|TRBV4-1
CASSQDWGVNQPQHF
TGCGCCAGCAGCCAAGACTGGGGGGTCAATCAGCCCCAGCATTTT
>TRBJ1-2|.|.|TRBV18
CASSPENYGYTF
TGTGCCAGCTCACCAGAGAACTATGGCTACACCTTC
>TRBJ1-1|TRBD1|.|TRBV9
CASSVRDRVGTEAFF
TGTGCCAGCAGCGTCCGGGACAGGGTAGGAACTGAAGCTTTCTTT